What follows are 27 T cell receptor beta chains derived from one specimen sequenced in a study of T cells in Graves' hyperthyroidism and ophthalmopathy. The investigators amplified TCR beta CDR3 regions from RNA transcripts. The HTBI primer set was used in a first-round RT-PCR of the TCR CDR3. TCRdb analysed the multiplex PCR reads with MiXCR anew, one entry per CDR3 protein. This sample carries around 490,000 distinct CDR3 sequences, 15% to 20% of them seen once, and the ten largest clones take over 45%. Sample: blood. Receptors originate from a man in his forties with Graves' ophthalmopathy.

This clonotype was seen repeatedly, ten times or more. DNA for the CDR3: TGTGCCAGCACGGGAATCGGACTAGCCGACGAGACCCAGTACTTC. It specifies CASTGIGLADETQYF. The chain has TRBV28 and TRBJ2-5, with 8 bases matching TRBD2. This CDR3 has 15 residues. Trimming at V came to 7 bases and at J to 5 bases, leaving 12 bases not matched to a gene. The V gene's germline CDR1 is MDHEN and CDR2 SYDVKM.

This clonotype was observed many times. The chain carries TRBV28 and TRBJ1-5, with unresolved D. Trimming took 3 bases from V and 4 from J, leaving 1 base between them. The CDR3 has 11 amino acids. Germline lookup yields CDR1 MDHEN and CDR2 SYDVKM. The DNA of the CDR3 is TGTGCCAGCAGTTTGAATCAGCCCCAGCATTTT. Its translation is CASSLNQPQHF. The whole variable domain, remainder taken from reference TRBV28 and TRBJ1-5, is DVKVTQSSRYLVKRTGEKVFLECVQDMDHENMFWYRQDPGLGLRLIYFSYDVKMKEKGDIPEGYSVSREKKERFSLILESASTNQTSMYLCASSLNQPQHFGDGTRLSIL.

The V gene is TRBV9, the J gene TRBJ2-3; a possible D gene is TRBD2 (6 bases). CDR3 size: 15 residues. The ends were cut back, 0 bases at V and 2 bases at J, with 10 bases in the middle. The V gene's germline CDR1 is SGDLS and CDR2 YYNGEE. The CDR3 spells CASSVVSGFTDTQYF. CDR3 DNA: TGTGCCAGCAGCGTAGTTAGCGGTTTCACAGATACGCAGTATTTT.

This clonotype was counted many times. This chain joins TRBV28 and TRBJ1-1, with TRBD1 matching over 10 bases. This CDR3 spans 16 amino acids. The J segment lost 0 bases and the V segment lost 3 bases, leaving 4 bases of the junction unmatched. The germline CDR1 and CDR2 sequences are MDHEN and SYDVKM. The CDR3 is CASSFRTGGLNTEAFF. DNA for the CDR3: TGTGCCAGCAGTTTCCGGACAGGGGGTTTGAACACTGAAGCTTTCTTT.

This clonotype showed up many times. The chain links TRBV30 to TRBJ2-1; 7 bases align to TRBD1. V trimming: 8 bases; J trimming: 1 base; junction bases outside the gene matches: 5. Germline V lookup: CDR1 GTSNPN, CDR2 SVGIG (reference sequence). There are 13 residues in the CDR3. The CDR3 DNA reads as TGTGCCCTCCCAGGGGGTTCCTACAATGAGCAGTTCTTC. Translation gives CALPGGSYNEQFF.

This clonotype came up once. The chain joins TRBV15 to TRBJ2-3, with TRBD2 matching over 7 bases. Germline CDR1 LNHNV, CDR2 YYDKDF (reference sequence). V lost 0 bases and J lost 1; bases outside the gene matches: 10. This CDR3 region has 18 residues. The DNA for the CDR3 is TGTGCCACCAGCAGAGATTGGGAAAGCGGGGCCGGCACAGATACGCAGTATTTT. Translating gives CATSRDWESGAGTDTQYF.

This clonotype was counted at least ten times. The chain has TRBV7-9 and TRBJ1-1; D is undetermined. The CDR3 spans 14 residues. CDR1 and CDR2 from the germline V gene are SEHNR and FQNEAQ (reference sequence). V lost 4 bases, J lost 0 bases, and 9 bases lay in between. The CDR3 DNA reads TGTGCCAGCAGCTCCCCGATATTGAACACTGAAGCTTTCTTT. Translation: CASSSPILNTEAFF.

The sample holds many counts of this clonotype. The chain carries TRBV20-1 and TRBJ2-7, with D perhaps TRBD1 (7 bases). The CDR3 totals 15 residues. V lost 2 bases, J lost 3 bases, and 17 bases lay in between. The germline CDR1 and CDR2 sequences are DFQATT and SNEGSKA (reference sequence). The CDR3 protein is CSARLSFRGDYEQYF. The CDR3, as DNA: TGCAGTGCTAGACTGTCGTTCAGGGGGGACTACGAGCAGTACTTC.

The CDR3 region is CASILSSQGDGANVLTF. CDR3 bases: TGTGCCAGCATTCTTTCCTCACAGGGAGATGGGGCCAACGTCCTGACTTTC. The chain joins TRBV27 to TRBJ2-6; perhaps TRBD1 as D (6 bases). The germline V gene encodes CDR1 MNHEY and CDR2 SMNVEV (reference sequence). The CDR3 is made up of 17 amino acids. The V end was cut by 7 bases, the J end by 3 bases, with 19 bases between. Using reference TRBV27 and TRBJ2-6 for the parts outside the CDR3, the full variable domain is EAQVTQNPRYLITVTGKKLTVTCSQNMNHEYMSWYRQDPGLGLRQIYYSMNVEVTDKGDVPEGYKVSRKEKRNFPLILESPSPNQTSLYFCASILSSQGDGANVLTFGAGSRLTVL.

This clonotype was seen at least ten times. This sequence joins TRBV7-2 and TRBJ2-5; 9 bases align to TRBD2. V was clipped by 4 bases and J by 2 bases; unmatched bases: 5. The CDR3 has 15 amino acids. Germline-derived CDR1 and CDR2 are SGHTA and FQGNSA. CDR3 nucleotide sequence: TGTGCCAGCAGCTACCCTAGCGGGATTCAAGAGACCCAGTACTTC. It yields the protein CASSYPSGIQETQYF.

This clonotype was picked up a small number of times. The chain recombines TRBV19 with TRBJ2-3; D is possibly TRBD2 (5 bases). This CDR3 has 13 amino acids. Trimming pared 6 bases from V and 2 bases from J, leaving 9 bases between. Germline V lookup: CDR1 LNHDA, CDR2 SQIVND (reference sequence). DNA for the CDR3: TGTGCCAGTAGCGGACTCTCCACAGATACGCAGTATTTT. Translating it yields CASSGLSTDTQYF.

This clonotype was recorded many times. The rearrangement uses TRBV3-1 and TRBJ2-1; D call uncertain. V shed 0 bases and J shed 9 bases, with 9 bases lying between them. The CDR3 is made up of 13 amino acids. CDR1 and CDR2 (germline): LGHDT, YNNKEL (reference sequence). The CDR3 spells CASSQEGAPEQFF. CDR3 DNA: TGTGCCAGCAGCCAAGAAGGAGCCCCTGAGCAGTTCTTC.

The chain is built from TRBV6-2 or TRBV6-3 and TRBJ2-1; D is perhaps TRBD1 or TRBD2 (6 bases each). Germline V gene sequence: CDR1 MNHEY, CDR2 SVGEGT. There are 17 residues in the CDR3. V was trimmed by 6 bases and J by 6 bases, leaving 24 bases between them. CDR3 in DNA: TGTGCCAGCAGCAGACTAGGGACATCCCTCTTGGGCAATGAGCAGTTCTTC. Its translation: CASSRLGTSLLGNEQFF.

The chain has TRBV7-6 and TRBJ2-1; the D call may be TRBD1 or TRBD2 (5 bases each). This CDR3 has 14 amino acids. The V gene lost 4 bases and the J gene lost 6 bases, with 13 bases spanning the gap. CDR1 is SGHVS, CDR2 FNYEAQ, per germline. Here the CDR3 reads CASSSGTILNEQFF. The CDR3 DNA reads as TGTGCCAGCAGCTCCGGGACGATACTCAATGAGCAGTTCTTC.

This clonotype was recorded at least ten times. The V call is TRBV6-2 or TRBV6-3, the J call TRBJ2-7; 8 bases match TRBD2. The CDR3 runs 15 residues. Trimming cost V 0 bases and J 3 bases; bases outside gene matches: 4. The germline V gene encodes CDR1 MNHEY and CDR2 SVGEGT. CDR3 sequence (DNA): TGTGCCAGCAGTTACTCAGGTCTAGCGGGCTACGAGCAGTACTTC. It encodes CASSYSGLAGYEQYF.

This clonotype has just a few counts. The chain uses TRBV27 and TRBJ2-7; TRBD1 aligns across 10 bases. Germline-derived CDR1 and CDR2 are MNHEY and SMNVEV (reference sequence). V was pared by 4 bases and J by 4 bases, with 1 base of the junction left unmatched. This CDR3 is built from 13 residues. CDR3 nucleotides: TGTGCCAGCAGTTGGGGACAGGGGTACGAGCAGTACTTC. As protein: CASSWGQGYEQYF.

The chain joins TRBV7-3 to TRBJ2-1, with 11 bases matching TRBD2. Germline CDR1 is SGHTA and CDR2 is FQGTGA. This CDR3 is built from 15 residues. Losses at the gene ends were 4 bases for V and 5 bases for J; bases not matched to a gene: 4. The DNA for the CDR3 is TGTGCCAGCAGCTCCCATAGCGGGAGGGACAATGAGCAGTTCTTC. This translates into CASSSHSGRDNEQFF. Combining the CDR3 with reference TRBV7-3 and TRBJ2-1 gives the whole variable domain GAGVSQTPSNKVTEKGKYVELRCDPISGHTALYWYRQSLGQGPEFLIYFQGTGAADDSGLPNDRFFAVRPEGSVSTLKIQRTERGDSAVYLCASSSHSGRDNEQFFGPGTRLTVL.

This clonotype was recorded many times. The rearrangement links TRBV28 to TRBJ1-3, with 9 bases identical to TRBD1. The V gene's germline CDR1 is MDHEN and CDR2 SYDVKM. The V segment lost 6 bases and the J segment 3 bases; nucleotides outside the gene matches: 3. The CDR3 totals 14 residues. The CDR3 loop is CASSSTGGGNTIYF. CDR3 bases: TGTGCCAGCAGCTCGACAGGGGGTGGAAACACCATATATTTT.

The table lists this clonotype with many counts. The gene calls are TRBV7-9 and TRBJ2-7; TRBD2 is a possible D gene (6 bases). Trimming took 2 bases from V and 2 from J, leaving 13 bases between them. This CDR3 contains 15 residues. The germline CDR1 and CDR2 sequences are SEHNR and FQNEAQ (reference sequence). The CDR3 DNA sequence: TGTGCCAGCAGCTTAATGGGGCGACTAGCCTACGAGCAGTACTTC. This sequence encodes CASSLMGRLAYEQYF. The full variable domain, its missing parts supplied by reference TRBV7-9 and TRBJ2-7, is DTGVSQNPRHKITKRGQNVTFRCDPISEHNRLYWYRQTLGQGPEFLTYFQNEAQLEKSRLLSDRFSAERPKGSFSTLEIQRTEQGDSAMYLCASSLMGRLAYEQYFGPGTRLTVT.

This chain connects TRBV28 to TRBJ2-7, with D maybe TRBD1 (6 bases). The ends were cut back, 3 bases at V and 4 bases at J, with 13 bases in the middle. CDR3 length: 14 residues. Germline-derived CDR1 and CDR2 are MDHEN and SYDVKM. The CDR3 loop reads CASSFDRFGYEQYF. The CDR3 nucleotides read TGTGCCAGCAGTTTCGACAGGTTCGGGTACGAGCAGTACTTC.

This clonotype was seen a handful of times. For the CDR3, the DNA is TGTGCCAGCAGTGGAGGGACTACCGATGAGCAGTACTTC. Amino acid sequence: CASSGGTTDEQYF. V usage is TRBV28 and J usage is TRBJ2-7; 7 nucleotides match TRBD2. The CDR3 is 13 residues long. With 5 bases clipped from V and 7 bases from J, the junction kept 8 bases outside the gene matches. Per germline, CDR1 MDHEN and CDR2 SYDVKM.

The chain uses TRBV29-1 and TRBJ2-1; 11 bases are shared with TRBD2. The CDR3 totals 13 residues. Germline values: CDR1 SQVTM, CDR2 ANQGSEA. Trimming cost V 4 bases and J 7 bases; bases outside gene matches: 3. The DNA of the CDR3 is TGCAGCGTTGGAGCTAGCGGGAGGAATGAGCAGTTCTTC. Translated: CSVGASGRNEQFF.

This chain uses TRBV6-1 with TRBJ1-2; D not certain. Germline CDR1 reads MNHNS; CDR2 reads SASEGT. The CDR3 has 13 amino acids. V was clipped by 7 bases and J by 4 bases, with 13 bases between them. This CDR3 is CASTRGITYGYTF. The CDR3 DNA is TGTGCCAGCACTCGCGGGATCACCTATGGCTACACCTTC.

This clonotype has a count of ten or more. The chain uses TRBV3-1 and TRBJ2-7; D is unclear. V lost 1 base, J lost 2 bases, and 9 bases lay in between. The germline V gene encodes CDR1 LGHDT and CDR2 YNNKEL (reference sequence). CDR3 length: 14 amino acids. The CDR3 here is CASSQALNAYEQYF. The CDR3 coding sequence is TGTGCCAGCAGCCAAGCCTTAAACGCCTACGAGCAGTACTTC.

At least ten counts were recorded for this clonotype. The chain uses TRBV6-5 and TRBJ2-1; no definite D call. The CDR3 is 15 residues long. V was clipped by 0 bases and J by 9 bases, with 15 bases between them. Germline V gene sequence: CDR1 MNHEY, CDR2 SVGAGI. The CDR3 loop reads CASSYSGSVGVEQFF. The CDR3 DNA reads as TGTGCCAGCAGTTACTCGGGATCTGTGGGCGTTGAGCAGTTCTTC.

The chain recombines TRBV5-1 with TRBJ2-2, with D unresolved. Germline CDR1 is SGHRS and CDR2 is YFSETQ. The CDR3 spans 14 residues. Trimming removed 1 base at V and 1 base at J, with 5 bases between. This CDR3 is CASSLSENTGELFF. The CDR3 DNA is TGCGCCAGCAGCTTGTCAGAGAACACCGGGGAGCTGTTTTTT.

The table lists this clonotype with many counts. The gene calls are TRBV20-1 and TRBJ2-1, with D possibly matching TRBD2 (6 bases). CDR1 and CDR2 from the germline V gene are DFQATT and SNEGSKA (reference sequence). Deletions cut 0 bases from V and 15 bases from J, with 12 bases between. The CDR3 spans 11 residues. This CDR3 reads CSARDQGRGFF. The CDR3 region has the DNA TGCAGTGCTAGAGATCAAGGGCGGGGGTTCTTC.